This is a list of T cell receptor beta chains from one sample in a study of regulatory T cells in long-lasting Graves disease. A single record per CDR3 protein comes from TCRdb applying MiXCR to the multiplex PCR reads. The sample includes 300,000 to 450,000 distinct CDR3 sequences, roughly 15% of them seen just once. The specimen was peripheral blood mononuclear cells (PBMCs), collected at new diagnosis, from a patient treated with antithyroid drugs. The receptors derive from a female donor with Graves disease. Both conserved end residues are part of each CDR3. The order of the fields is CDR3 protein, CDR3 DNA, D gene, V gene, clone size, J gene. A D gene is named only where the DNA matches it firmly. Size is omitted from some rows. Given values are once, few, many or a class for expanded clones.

CDR3aa: CASSYPDRGDLRYEQYF
CDR3nt: TGTGCCAGCAGTTATCCGGACAGGGGGGACCTTCGTTACGAGCAGTACTTC
d_gene: TRBD1
v_gene: TRBV6-2/TRBV6-3
abundance: .
j_gene: TRBJ2-7

CDR3aa: CATSRDIRQQETQYF
CDR3nt: TGTGCCACCAGCAGAGACATACGGCAGCAAGAGACCCAGTACTTC
d_gene: .
v_gene: TRBV15
abundance: .
j_gene: TRBJ2-5

CDR3aa: CASSPEPVGEAFF
CDR3nt: TGTGCCAGTTCACCCGAACCCGTAGGGGAAGCTTTCTTT
d_gene: .
v_gene: TRBV18
abundance: .
j_gene: TRBJ1-1

CDR3aa: CASSLARGSPKGGELFF
CDR3nt: TGTGCCAGCAGTTTAGCTCGGGGATCCCCTAAGGGCGGGGAGCTGTTTTTT
d_gene: .
v_gene: TRBV12-3/TRBV12-4
abundance: many
j_gene: TRBJ2-2

CDR3aa: CASSQTELAGLPTDEQFF
CDR3nt: TGTGCCAGCAGCCAAACGGAACTAGCGGGACTACCTACGGATGAGCAGTTCTTC
d_gene: TRBD2
v_gene: TRBV7-9
abundance: many
j_gene: TRBJ2-1

CDR3aa: CASSEADRGGRGYTF
CDR3nt: TGTGCCAGCAGTGAAGCTGACAGGGGAGGAAGAGGCTACACCTTC
d_gene: TRBD1
v_gene: TRBV6-1
abundance: many
j_gene: TRBJ1-2

CDR3aa: CASSLPTGGQETQYF
CDR3nt: TGTGCCAGCAGCTTACCGACAGGGGGCCAAGAGACCCAGTACTTC
d_gene: TRBD1
v_gene: TRBV7-9
abundance: .
j_gene: TRBJ2-5

CDR3aa: CASSEIGAEGEKLFF
CDR3nt: TGTGCCAGCAGTGAAATCGGGGCAGAGGGAGAAAAACTGTTTTTT
d_gene: .
v_gene: TRBV25-1
abundance: .
j_gene: TRBJ1-4

CDR3aa: CASSQAGTGDYEQYF
CDR3nt: TGCGCCAGCAGCCAAGCCGGGACAGGGGATTACGAGCAGTACTTC
d_gene: TRBD1
v_gene: TRBV4-3
abundance: .
j_gene: TRBJ2-7

CDR3aa: CASSLVLGPGELFF
CDR3nt: TGTGCCAGCAGCTTAGTATTGGGACCCGGGGAGCTGTTTTTT
d_gene: .
v_gene: TRBV7-2
abundance: .
j_gene: TRBJ2-2

CDR3aa: CASSRPPGQGIHEQYF
CDR3nt: TGTGCCAGCAGTCGTCCTCCGGGACAGGGAATCCACGAGCAGTACTTC
d_gene: TRBD1
v_gene: TRBV6-2/TRBV6-3
abundance: .
j_gene: TRBJ2-7

CDR3aa: CASSLGTGGFQPQHF
CDR3nt: TGTGCCAGCAGCTTAGGGACAGGGGGTTTTCAGCCCCAGCATTTT
d_gene: TRBD1
v_gene: TRBV7-6
abundance: many
j_gene: TRBJ1-5

CDR3aa: CASTVRFQETQYF
CDR3nt: TGTGCCAGCACCGTTAGATTTCAAGAGACCCAGTACTTC
d_gene: .
v_gene: TRBV28
abundance: many
j_gene: TRBJ2-5

CDR3aa: CAWSAGQAYRNTIYF
CDR3nt: TGTGCCTGGAGTGCGGGACAGGCGTACCGAAACACCATATATTTT
d_gene: TRBD1
v_gene: TRBV30
abundance: many
j_gene: TRBJ1-3

CDR3aa: CASSHRDRVGAFF
CDR3nt: TGCGCCAGCAGCCACCGGGACAGGGTAGGAGCTTTCTTT
d_gene: TRBD1
v_gene: TRBV4-3
abundance: .
j_gene: TRBJ1-1

CDR3aa: CASSPPGGRQGSNEQFF
CDR3nt: TGTGCCAGCAGCCCACCGGGGGGGCGGCAGGGATCGAATGAGCAGTTCTTC
d_gene: TRBD2
v_gene: TRBV9
abundance: .
j_gene: TRBJ2-1

CDR3aa: CASSYSRGGGYSDTQYF
CDR3nt: TGTGCCAGCAGTTACTCAAGAGGGGGGGGATACTCAGATACGCAGTATTTT
d_gene: .
v_gene: TRBV6-5
abundance: many
j_gene: TRBJ2-3

CDR3aa: CASSGTGGNEQFF
CDR3nt: TGTGCCAGTAGTGGGACAGGTGGAAATGAGCAGTTCTTC
d_gene: TRBD1
v_gene: TRBV19
abundance: .
j_gene: TRBJ2-1

CDR3aa: CATQFTGTSGYEQYF
CDR3nt: TGTGCCACCCAATTTACCGGGACTAGCGGCTACGAGCAGTACTTC
d_gene: TRBD2
v_gene: TRBV6-1
abundance: many
j_gene: TRBJ2-7

CDR3aa: CASSYGSGQEAFF
CDR3nt: TGTGCCAGCAGTTACGGGTCGGGACAAGAAGCTTTCTTT
d_gene: .
v_gene: TRBV6-5
abundance: few
j_gene: TRBJ1-1

CDR3aa: CASSLAGQRNYGYTF
CDR3nt: TGTGCCAGCAGCTTGGCAGGACAGAGAAACTATGGCTACACCTTC
d_gene: .
v_gene: TRBV5-4
abundance: few
j_gene: TRBJ1-2

CDR3aa: CASRRDQGQRNSPLHF
CDR3nt: TGTGCCAGCAGGAGAGACCAAGGACAGAGGAATTCACCCCTCCACTTT
d_gene: .
v_gene: TRBV6-1
abundance: few
j_gene: TRBJ1-6

CDR3aa: CASSKWSRETQYF
CDR3nt: TGTGCCAGCAGTAAGTGGTCGAGAGAGACCCAGTACTTC
d_gene: .
v_gene: TRBV6-1
abundance: .
j_gene: TRBJ2-5

CDR3aa: CAISGGQGYEQYF
CDR3nt: TGTGCCATCAGTGGGGGACAGGGCTACGAGCAGTACTTC
d_gene: TRBD1
v_gene: TRBV10-3
abundance: many
j_gene: TRBJ2-7

CDR3aa: CATSRGQGARDQPQHF
CDR3nt: TGTGCCACCAGCAGAGGACAGGGGGCTAGGGATCAGCCCCAGCATTTT
d_gene: TRBD1
v_gene: TRBV15
abundance: many
j_gene: TRBJ1-5

CDR3aa: CASSVPGLAGGGNEQLF
CDR3nt: TGTGCCAGCAGCGTGCCGGGACTAGCGGGAGGTGGAAATGAGCAGCTCTTC
d_gene: TRBD2
v_gene: TRBV3-1
abundance: .
j_gene: TRBJ2-1

CDR3aa: CASSKVAAGGGEQFF
CDR3nt: TGCGCCAGCAGCAAGGTTGCCGCAGGGGGCGGTGAGCAGTTCTTC
d_gene: TRBD1
v_gene: TRBV5-1
abundance: once
j_gene: TRBJ2-1

CDR3aa: CASSENDGYEQYF
CDR3nt: TGCGCCAGCAGTGAGAATGACGGCTACGAGCAGTACTTC
d_gene: .
v_gene: TRBV10-1
abundance: many
j_gene: TRBJ2-7

CDR3aa: CASSPKNWPRSAQETQYF
CDR3nt: TGTGCCAGCAGCCCGAAGAACTGGCCCCGATCCGCCCAAGAGACCCAGTACTTC
d_gene: .
v_gene: TRBV3-1
abundance: few
j_gene: TRBJ2-5

CDR3aa: CSASTVERSDTQYF
CDR3nt: TGCAGTGCTAGTACAGTTGAACGGTCAGATACGCAGTATTTT
d_gene: .
v_gene: TRBV20-1
abundance: .
j_gene: TRBJ2-3

CDR3aa: CSARASATGELFF
CDR3nt: TGCAGTGCTAGAGCTTCCGCGACCGGGGAGCTGTTTTTT
d_gene: .
v_gene: TRBV20-1
abundance: many
j_gene: TRBJ2-2

CDR3aa: CASSLESYPYGYTF
CDR3nt: TGTGCCAGCAGTTTAGAGTCTTACCCCTATGGCTACACCTTC
d_gene: .
v_gene: TRBV28
abundance: many
j_gene: TRBJ1-2

CDR3aa: CASSSSSSGNQPQHF
CDR3nt: TGTGCCAGCAGTTCTTCAAGCTCGGGCAATCAGCCCCAGCATTTT
d_gene: .
v_gene: TRBV7-9
abundance: .
j_gene: TRBJ1-5